These 30 T cell receptor beta chains originate from one sample sequenced in a study of shared clonotypes between healthy human individuals. Here immunoSEQ multiplex PCR was the method, and the copy in TCRdb shows in-frame clones only, minus some. The data contain 2 million to 2.5 million clones, roughly 90% of them seen just once; the ten biggest clones take up approximately 0.4%. Sequencing used naive CD4+ T cells from PBMCs. The subset was: CD45RA+ positively selected. Receptors originate from a man younger than 35 in good health. Some clones in this sample may be carry-over from other donors' samples.

This chain joins TRBV29-1 and TRBJ2-3; the D gene is possibly TRBD1 (6 bases). V was shortened by 4 bases and J by 6 bases, with 17 bases between the two germline ends. The V gene's germline CDR1 is SQVTM and CDR2 ANQGSEA. This CDR3 has 14 residues. The CDR3 is CSVAVRGASDTQYF. CDR3 nucleotide sequence: TGCAGCGTTGCGGTCAGGGGAGCATCGGATACGCAGTATTTT.

This sequence joins TRBV5-1 and TRBJ2-1; D unclear. This CDR3 contains 14 residues. Trimming pared 2 bases from V and 4 bases from J, leaving 10 bases between. From germline, CDR1 is SGHRS and CDR2 YFSETQ. The CDR3 DNA follows: TGCGCCAGCAGCTTCTCTGACGGATACAATGAGCAGTTCTTC. It yields the protein CASSFSDGYNEQFF.

The chain has TRBV19 and TRBJ1-3; D may be TRBD1 (6 bases). Germline V gives CDR1 LNHDA, CDR2 SQIVND (reference sequence). The germline V and J ends were trimmed by 6 bases and 2 bases, with 17 bases remaining between them. The CDR3 has 16 amino acids. The DNA for the CDR3 is TGTGCCAGTAGAGAGACAGGAGGGCCGCCTGGAAACACCATATATTTT. Protein product: CASRETGGPPGNTIYF.

The chain has TRBV4-1 and TRBJ2-2; 11 bases line up with TRBD2. The trim removed 4 bases at V and 6 bases at J, leaving 10 bases unmatched. The CDR3 runs 17 residues. In germline, CDR1 is MGHRA, CDR2 YSYEKL. CDR3 region: CASSRASGRLGAGELFF. CDR3 DNA sequence: TGCGCCAGCAGCCGAGCTAGCGGGAGGTTAGGGGCCGGGGAGCTGTTTTTT.

The V gene is TRBV5-5, the J gene TRBJ2-1; D unclear. CDR1 and CDR2 (germline): SGHKS, YYEKEE (reference sequence). CDR3 length: 12 residues. V was pared by 2 bases and J by 2 bases, with 2 bases between. Written as DNA, the CDR3 is TGTGCCAGCAGCTTTCCCTACAATGAGCAGTTCTTC. Translated: CASSFPYNEQFF. Full variable domain (remainder filled in from reference TRBV5-5 and TRBJ2-1): DAGVTQSPTHLIKTRGQQVTLRCSPISGHKSVSWYQQVLGQGPQFIFQYYEKEERGRGNFPDRFSARQFPNYSSELNVNALLLGDSALYLCASSFPYNEQFFGPGTRLTVL.

The chain recombines TRBV30 with TRBJ1-1; 9 bases are shared with TRBD1. The V gene end was trimmed by 4 bases and the J gene end by 5 bases; junction bases not matched to a gene: 17. Germline V gives CDR1 GTSNPN, CDR2 SVGIG (reference sequence). The CDR3 loop spans 17 amino acids. The CDR3 region is CAWTLLLGQGDGTEAFF. CDR3 nucleotides: TGTGCCTGGACCCTCCTACTGGGACAGGGTGACGGGACTGAAGCTTTCTTT.

V usage is TRBV4-2 and J usage is TRBJ2-1; D possibly corresponds to TRBD2 (6 bases). The length of the CDR3 is 16 residues. Germline V gives CDR1 LGHNA, CDR2 YNFKEQ. Trimming removed 1 base from V and 13 bases from J, with 23 bases in between. DNA of the CDR3: TGTGCCAGCAGCCAAGGGCTCAATTTTGGGGGGATTCGCCAGTTCTTC. Translating it yields CASSQGLNFGGIRQFF.

This sequence joins TRBV7-2 and TRBJ1-1, with 7 bases identical to TRBD1. Trimming removed 5 bases from V and 5 bases from J; junction bases left unmatched: 5. The CDR3 covers 13 residues. CDR1 SGHTA and CDR2 FQGNSA come from the germline V gene. CDR3 loop: CASSGYRGTEAFF. The CDR3, as DNA: TGTGCCAGCAGCGGATACAGGGGTACTGAAGCTTTCTTT.

J is TRBJ2-5 and V is TRBV28; maybe TRBD2 (6 bases). This CDR3 is built from 14 residues. V shed 8 bases and J shed 5 bases, with 18 bases lying between them. The germline CDR1 and CDR2 sequences are MDHEN and SYDVKM. The CDR3: CASGAPGAVETQYF. The CDR3 DNA sequence: TGTGCCAGCGGCGCTCCGGGAGCCGTCGAGACCCAGTACTTC.

The rearrangement joins TRBV2 to TRBJ2-5; tentative D call: TRBD2 (5 bases). Looked up from germline, CDR1 is SNHLY and CDR2 is FYNNEI. The CDR3 contains 13 residues. Trimming stripped 11 bases from V and 6 bases from J, with 19 bases between. The CDR3 loop reads CAGRRIQSKTQYF. The CDR3 nucleotides read TGTGCCGGGAGACGGATTCAAAGTAAGACCCAGTACTTC.

CDR3 protein: CASIRDRPYEQYF. In nucleotides, the CDR3 is TGTGCCAGCATCCGGGACAGGCCCTACGAGCAGTACTTC. This sequence joins TRBV2 and TRBJ2-7; 8 nucleotides match TRBD1. J was trimmed by 2 bases and V by 7 bases; bases with no gene match: 4. The germline V gene encodes CDR1 SNHLY and CDR2 FYNNEI. The CDR3 sequence is 13 residues long.

This clone has only one observation. The rearrangement uses TRBV5-1 and TRBJ2-5, with 7 bases identical to TRBD2. CDR3 length: 14 residues. The V gene's germline CDR1 is SGHRS and CDR2 YFSETQ. The DNA for the CDR3 is TGCGCATCCCGGGGGGACCCGAGAAAAGAGACCCAGTACTTC. It yields the protein CASRGDPRKETQYF.

This chain connects TRBV2 to TRBJ1-2, with D possibly being TRBD1 (5 bases). V lost 3 bases and J 2 bases, leaving 10 bases between the germline ends. The V gene's germline CDR1 is SNHLY and CDR2 FYNNEI. The CDR3 extends over 14 amino acids. The CDR3: CASSDPGQNYGYTF. The CDR3 bases are TGTGCCAGCAGTGACCCGGGGCAAAACTATGGCTACACCTTC.

The CDR3 nucleotides read TGTGCCAGTAGTGTACAGGGGGCGGTTTATGGCTACACCTTC. Protein sequence: CASSVQGAVYGYTF. The J gene is TRBJ1-2, the V gene TRBV19, with 9 bases lining up with TRBD1. The CDR3 spans 14 residues. V lost 5 bases and J lost 5; bases outside the gene matches: 6. The germline gives CDR1 LNHDA, CDR2 SQIVND (reference sequence).

This chain joins TRBV19 and TRBJ1-2; D is undetermined. The CDR3 extends over 13 amino acids. V lost 9 bases to trimming and J lost 0 bases, with 11 bases between them. Germline CDR1 and CDR2: LNHDA and SQIVND (reference sequence). The DNA for the CDR3 is TGTGCCAGCGCCCGTCAGGCTAACTATGGCTACACCTTC. Translating it yields CASARQANYGYTF.

This chain links TRBV5-1 with TRBJ2-5; TRBD2 agrees at 7 bases. The CDR3 has 16 residues. The V gene's germline CDR1 is SGHRS and CDR2 YFSETQ. With V trimmed by 2 bases and J by 1 base, 8 bases remained unmatched. The CDR3 DNA is TGCGCCAGCAGCTTTGCCAGCGGGGCGCTCCAAGAGACCCAGTACTTC. Amino acids: CASSFASGALQETQYF. The whole variable domain, remainder taken from reference TRBV5-1 and TRBJ2-5, is KAGVTQTPRYLIKTRGQQVTLSCSPISGHRSVSWYQQTPGQGLQFLFEYFSETQRNKGNFPGRFSGRQFSNSRSEMNVSTLELGDSALYLCASSFASGALQETQYFGPGTRLLVL.

The chain links TRBV7-9 to TRBJ2-7; possibly TRBD1 or TRBD2 for D (5 bases each). The V gene lost 1 base and the J gene lost 6 bases, with 16 bases spanning the gap. Germline lookup yields CDR1 SEHNR and CDR2 FQNEAQ (reference sequence). The CDR3 runs to 15 residues. The CDR3 loop is CASSLDGTLRGEQYF. CDR3 coding DNA: TGTGCCAGCAGCTTAGACGGGACCTTAAGGGGCGAGCAGTACTTC.

The chain is built from TRBV18 and TRBJ2-2, with D uncertain. Germline V gene lookup returns CDR1 KGHSH and CDR2 LQKENI. Trimming stripped 2 bases from V and 8 bases from J, with 12 bases between. The CDR3 spans 14 residues. The CDR3: CASSPESRRGELFF. CDR3 in DNA: TGTGCCAGCTCACCAGAATCGCGACGAGGGGAGCTGTTTTTT. The whole variable domain, remainder taken from reference TRBV18 and TRBJ2-2, is NAGVMQNPRHLVRRRGQEARLRCSPMKGHSHVYWYRQLPEEGLKFMVYLQKENIIDESGMPKERFSAEFPKEGPSILRIQQVVRGDSAAYFCASSPESRRGELFFGEGSRLTVL.

The chain links TRBV6-1 to TRBJ2-7; D tentatively fits TRBD1 or TRBD2 (7 bases each). Between the trimmed V and J ends, which lost 6 bases and 3 bases, there was a span of 12 bases. The CDR3 spans 13 residues. Germline CDR1 MNHNS, CDR2 SASEGT. The CDR3 sequence is CASRAGQHYEQYF. CDR3 nucleotides: TGTGCCAGCAGAGCGGGACAGCACTACGAGCAGTACTTC.

The chain combines TRBV5-1 with TRBJ1-4, with 7 bases fitting TRBD1. This CDR3 comprises 16 residues. CDR1 is SGHRS, CDR2 YFSETQ, per germline. V shed 4 bases, J shed 3 bases, and the junction held 9 bases outside the gene matches. The DNA for the CDR3 is TGCGCCAGCAGCCTGATTGGGGGGACAGCTAATGAAAAACTGTTTTTT. Amino acids: CASSLIGGTANEKLFF.

This chain links TRBV5-1 with TRBJ2-7, with 8 bases identical to TRBD1. The CDR3 extends over 15 amino acids. The germline V gene encodes CDR1 SGHRS and CDR2 YFSETQ. V dropped 4 bases and J dropped 3; count of bases not matched to a gene: 9. CDR3 nucleotides: TGCGCCAGCAGCGCCGGACAGGGAGGTATCTACGAGCAGTACTTC. Residues: CASSAGQGGIYEQYF.

The chain uses TRBV4-3 and TRBJ1-1, with 7 nucleotides matching TRBD1. CDR3 length: 17 amino acids. CDR1 is LGHNA and CDR2 is YSLEER in the germline V gene. V lost 4 bases to trimming and J lost 3 bases; unmatched junction nucleotides: 14. The DNA for the CDR3 is TGCGCCAGCAGCCCCAATACCCGACAGGGTGGGCACACTGAAGCTTTCTTT. Encoded protein: CASSPNTRQGGHTEAFF.

The chain joins TRBV28 to TRBJ1-4, with unresolved D. Trimming pared 4 bases from V and 4 bases from J, leaving 10 bases between. There are 14 residues in the CDR3. Germline V gives CDR1 MDHEN, CDR2 SYDVKM. As DNA, the CDR3 is TGTGCCAGCAGTTCCCGCAGATTTAATGAAAAACTGTTTTTT. As protein: CASSSRRFNEKLFF.

The chain is built from TRBV5-1 and TRBJ2-6; D is tentatively TRBD1 or TRBD2 (5 bases each). Between the trimmed V and J ends, which lost 4 bases and 0 bases, there was a span of 23 bases. The CDR3 totals 20 residues. Germline CDR1 and CDR2: SGHRS and YFSETQ. The CDR3 nucleotides are TGCGCCAGCAGCCCCCTTTCCGGGGCCTTACTCAGCTCTGGGGCCAACGTCCTGACTTTC. It specifies CASSPLSGALLSSGANVLTF.

The chain carries TRBV13 and TRBJ2-1, with TRBD1 matching over 8 bases. The CDR3 has 15 residues. Trimming removed 4 bases from V and 5 bases from J; junction bases left unmatched: 7. Germline V lookup: CDR1 PRHDT, CDR2 FYEKMQ (reference sequence). CDR3 in amino acids: CASSSTGAPDNEQFF. CDR3 nucleotides: TGTGCCAGCAGCTCGACAGGGGCACCCGACAATGAGCAGTTCTTC.

The chain couples TRBV28 to TRBJ1-3; the D is unclear. CDR3 length: 14 amino acids. Germline V gene sequence: CDR1 MDHEN, CDR2 SYDVKM. The germline V and J ends were trimmed by 5 bases and 0 bases, with 8 bases remaining between them. The CDR3 region is CASSPLGSGNTIYF. The CDR3 bases are TGTGCCAGCAGTCCCCTAGGCTCTGGAAACACCATATATTTT.

The chain couples TRBV6-5 to TRBJ1-3, with 7 bases fitting TRBD1. CDR1 and CDR2 (germline): MNHEY, SVGAGI. The length of the CDR3 is 15 residues. V lost 9 bases and J lost 1; bases outside the gene matches: 9. The CDR3 loop is CASARDSHSGNTIYF. The CDR3 nucleotides read TGTGCCAGTGCCCGGGACAGCCATTCTGGAAACACCATATATTTT.

The chain joins TRBV5-4 to TRBJ2-7; 11 nucleotides align to TRBD2. The CDR3 is made up of 16 amino acids. Germline loops: CDR1 SGHNT, CDR2 YYREEE (reference sequence). Unmatched junction bases numbered 5, after V lost 3 bases and J lost 0 bases. This CDR3 is CASSYPGLAGSYEQYF. The DNA for the CDR3 is TGTGCCAGCAGCTACCCCGGACTAGCGGGCTCCTACGAGCAGTACTTC.

The rearrangement uses TRBV10-3 and TRBJ2-7, with TRBD2 as a possible D gene (5 bases). V lost 3 bases and J lost 4, with 13 bases in between. Germline V lookup: CDR1 ENHRY, CDR2 SYGVKD. The CDR3 has 14 amino acids. DNA of the CDR3: TGTGCCATCAGTGAATGGGCGGGCGCTTACGAGCAGTACTTC. Its translation: CAISEWAGAYEQYF.

The gene calls are TRBV5-4 and TRBJ2-5; 7 bases agree with TRBD1. Germline values: CDR1 SGHNT, CDR2 YYREEE (reference sequence). This CDR3 region has 15 residues. V trimming: 3 bases; J trimming: 1 base; junction bases outside the gene matches: 6. CDR3 sequence (DNA): TGTGCCAGCAGCTACCCGGGACAGCTCCAAGAGACCCAGTACTTC. Translation gives CASSYPGQLQETQYF.